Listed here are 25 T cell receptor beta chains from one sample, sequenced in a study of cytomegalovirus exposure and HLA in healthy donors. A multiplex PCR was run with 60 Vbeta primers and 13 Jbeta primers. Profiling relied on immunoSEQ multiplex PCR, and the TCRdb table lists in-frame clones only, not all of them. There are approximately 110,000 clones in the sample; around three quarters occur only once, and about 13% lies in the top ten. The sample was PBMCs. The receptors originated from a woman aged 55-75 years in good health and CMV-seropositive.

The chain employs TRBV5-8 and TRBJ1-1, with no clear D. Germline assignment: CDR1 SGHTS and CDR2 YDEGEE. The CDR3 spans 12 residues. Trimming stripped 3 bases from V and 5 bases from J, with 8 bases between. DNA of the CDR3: TGTGCCAGCAGCTCCCACCAGACTGAAGCTTTCTTT. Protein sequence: CASSSHQTEAFF.

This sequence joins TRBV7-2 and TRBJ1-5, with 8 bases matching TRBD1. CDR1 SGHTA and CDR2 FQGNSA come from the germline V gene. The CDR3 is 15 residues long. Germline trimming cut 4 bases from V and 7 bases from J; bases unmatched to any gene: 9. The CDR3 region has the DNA TGTGCCAGCAGCTCCTCGGGACAGGAACGGCAGCCCCAGCATTTT. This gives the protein CASSSSGQERQPQHF.

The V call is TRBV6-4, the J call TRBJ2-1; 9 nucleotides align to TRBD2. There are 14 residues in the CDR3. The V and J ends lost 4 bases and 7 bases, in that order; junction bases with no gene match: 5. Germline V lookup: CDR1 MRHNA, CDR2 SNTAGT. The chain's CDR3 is CASSGLAGRNEQFF. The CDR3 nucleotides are TGTGCCAGCAGTGGGCTAGCGGGAAGGAATGAGCAGTTCTTC.

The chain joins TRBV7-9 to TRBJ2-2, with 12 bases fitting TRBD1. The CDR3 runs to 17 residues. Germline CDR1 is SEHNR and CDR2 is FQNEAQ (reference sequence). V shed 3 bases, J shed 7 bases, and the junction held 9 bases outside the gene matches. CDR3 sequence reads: CASSLSRDRGLNGELFF. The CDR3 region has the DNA TGTGCCAGCAGCTTGTCCCGGGACAGGGGGCTGAACGGGGAGCTGTTTTTT. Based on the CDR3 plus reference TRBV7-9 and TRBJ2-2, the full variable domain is DTGVSQNPRHKITKRGQNVTFRCDPISEHNRLYWYRQTLGQGPEFLTYFQNEAQLEKSRLLSDRFSAERPKGSFSTLEIQRTEQGDSAMYLCASSLSRDRGLNGELFFGEGSRLTVL.

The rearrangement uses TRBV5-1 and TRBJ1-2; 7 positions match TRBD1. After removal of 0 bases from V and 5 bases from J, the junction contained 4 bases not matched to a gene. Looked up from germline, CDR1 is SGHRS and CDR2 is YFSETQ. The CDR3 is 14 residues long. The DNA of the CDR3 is TGCGCCAGCAGCTTGGGGGACAGTGAGTATGGCTACACCTTC. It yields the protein CASSLGDSEYGYTF. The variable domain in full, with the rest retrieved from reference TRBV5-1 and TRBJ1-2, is KAGVTQTPRYLIKTRGQQVTLSCSPISGHRSVSWYQQTPGQGLQFLFEYFSETQRNKGNFPGRFSGRQFSNSRSEMNVSTLELGDSALYLCASSLGDSEYGYTFGSGTRLTVV.

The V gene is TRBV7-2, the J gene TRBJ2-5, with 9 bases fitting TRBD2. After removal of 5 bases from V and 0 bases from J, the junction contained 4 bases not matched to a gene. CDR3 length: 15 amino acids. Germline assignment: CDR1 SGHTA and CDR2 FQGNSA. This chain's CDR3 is CASSALAGNQETQYF. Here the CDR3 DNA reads TGTGCCAGCAGCGCCCTAGCGGGGAACCAAGAGACCCAGTACTTC.

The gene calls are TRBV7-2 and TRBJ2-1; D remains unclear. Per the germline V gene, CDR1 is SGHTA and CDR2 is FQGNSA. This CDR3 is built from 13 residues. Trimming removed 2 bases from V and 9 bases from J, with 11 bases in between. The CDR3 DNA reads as TGTGCCAGCAGCTTACCGTTAGGCGGTGAGCAGTTCTTC. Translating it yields CASSLPLGGEQFF.

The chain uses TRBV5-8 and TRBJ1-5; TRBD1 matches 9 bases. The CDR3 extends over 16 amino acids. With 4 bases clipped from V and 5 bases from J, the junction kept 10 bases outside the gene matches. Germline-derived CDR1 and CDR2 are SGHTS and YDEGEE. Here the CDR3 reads CASSPWGQGTYQPQHF. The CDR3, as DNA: TGTGCCAGCAGCCCTTGGGGACAGGGAACTTATCAGCCCCAGCATTTT.

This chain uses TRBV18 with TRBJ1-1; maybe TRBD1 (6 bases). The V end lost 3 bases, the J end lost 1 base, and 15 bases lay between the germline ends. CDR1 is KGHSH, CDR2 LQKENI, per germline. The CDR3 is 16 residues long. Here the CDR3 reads CASSPPGLRGNTEAFF. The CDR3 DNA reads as TGTGCCAGCTCACCGCCCGGACTCAGGGGGAACACTGAAGCTTTCTTT.

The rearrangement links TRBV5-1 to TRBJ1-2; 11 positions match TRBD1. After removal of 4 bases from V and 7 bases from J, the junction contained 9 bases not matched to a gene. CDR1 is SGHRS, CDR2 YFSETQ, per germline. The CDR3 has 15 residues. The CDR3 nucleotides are TGCGCCAGCAGCCCGGACCCCGGGACAGGGGGTGGCTACACCTTC. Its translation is CASSPDPGTGGGYTF.

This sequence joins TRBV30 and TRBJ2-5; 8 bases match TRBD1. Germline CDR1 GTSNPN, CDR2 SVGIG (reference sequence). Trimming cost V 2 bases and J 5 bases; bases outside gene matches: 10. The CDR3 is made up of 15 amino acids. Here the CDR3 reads CAWSLTGGRGETQYF. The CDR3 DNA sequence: TGTGCCTGGAGTTTAACAGGGGGACGAGGGGAGACCCAGTACTTC.

The CDR3 coding sequence is TGTGCCAGTAGTATCACAGGGGGCTTGACCTACGAGCAGTACTTC. Its translation: CASSITGGLTYEQYF. This chain uses TRBV19 with TRBJ2-7, with 9 bases matching TRBD1. V shed 3 bases and J 2 bases; nucleotides not matched to a gene: 5. CDR1 is LNHDA, CDR2 SQIVND, per germline (reference sequence). This CDR3 has 15 residues.

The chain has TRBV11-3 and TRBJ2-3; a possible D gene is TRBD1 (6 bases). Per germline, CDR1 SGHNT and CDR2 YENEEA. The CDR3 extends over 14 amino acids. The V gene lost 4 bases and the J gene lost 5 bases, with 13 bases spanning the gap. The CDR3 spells CASSSRRGRDTQYF. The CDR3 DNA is TGTGCCAGCAGCTCTCGAAGGGGGAGAGATACGCAGTATTTT.

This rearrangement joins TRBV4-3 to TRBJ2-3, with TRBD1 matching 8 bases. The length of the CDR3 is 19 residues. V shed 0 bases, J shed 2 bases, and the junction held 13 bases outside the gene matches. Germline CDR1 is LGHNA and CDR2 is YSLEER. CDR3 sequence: CASSQDLRTGMRTTDTQYF. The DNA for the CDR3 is TGCGCCAGCAGCCAAGATCTCAGGACAGGGATGAGGACCACAGATACGCAGTATTTT.

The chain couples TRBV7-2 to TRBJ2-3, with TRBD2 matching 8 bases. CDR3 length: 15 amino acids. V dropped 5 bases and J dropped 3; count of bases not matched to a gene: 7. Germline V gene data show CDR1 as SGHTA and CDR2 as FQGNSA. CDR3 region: CASSNSGLVTDTQYF. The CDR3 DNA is TGTGCCAGCAGCAACTCGGGACTAGTAACAGATACGCAGTATTTT.

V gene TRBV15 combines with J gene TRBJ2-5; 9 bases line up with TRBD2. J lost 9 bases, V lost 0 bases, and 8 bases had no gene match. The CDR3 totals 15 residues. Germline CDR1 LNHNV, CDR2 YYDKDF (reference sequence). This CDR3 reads CATSRDGAGGLSQYF. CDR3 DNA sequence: TGTGCCACCAGCAGAGATGGGGCGGGAGGGCTGTCCCAGTACTTC.

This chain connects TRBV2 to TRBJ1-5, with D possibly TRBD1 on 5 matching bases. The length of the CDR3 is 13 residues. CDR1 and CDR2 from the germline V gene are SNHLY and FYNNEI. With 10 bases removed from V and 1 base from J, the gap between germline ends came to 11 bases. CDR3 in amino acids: CATREVSNQPQHF. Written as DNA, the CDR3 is TGTGCCACCAGGGAGGTCAGCAATCAGCCCCAGCATTTT.

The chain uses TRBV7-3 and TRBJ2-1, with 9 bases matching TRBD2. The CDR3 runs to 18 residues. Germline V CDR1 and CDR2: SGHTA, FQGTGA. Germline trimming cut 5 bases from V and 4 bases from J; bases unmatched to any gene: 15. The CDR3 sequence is CASSKGGGVTGFYNEQFF. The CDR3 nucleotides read TGTGCCAGCAGCAAGGGCGGGGGGGTGACAGGCTTTTACAATGAGCAGTTCTTC.

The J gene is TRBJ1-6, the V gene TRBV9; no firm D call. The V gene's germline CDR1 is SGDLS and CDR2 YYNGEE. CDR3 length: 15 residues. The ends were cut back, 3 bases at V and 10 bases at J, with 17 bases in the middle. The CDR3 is CASSERAGLGSPLHF. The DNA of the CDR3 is TGTGCCAGCAGCGAAAGGGCGGGATTGGGGTCACCCCTCCACTTT.

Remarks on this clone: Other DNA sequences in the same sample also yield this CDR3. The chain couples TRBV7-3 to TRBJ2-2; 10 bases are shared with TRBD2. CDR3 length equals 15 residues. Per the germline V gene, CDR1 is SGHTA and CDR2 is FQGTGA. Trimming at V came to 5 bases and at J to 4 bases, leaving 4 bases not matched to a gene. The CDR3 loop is CASSTSSGGTGELFF. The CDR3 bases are TGTGCCAGCAGCACCTCTAGCGGGGGCACCGGGGAGCTGTTTTTT.

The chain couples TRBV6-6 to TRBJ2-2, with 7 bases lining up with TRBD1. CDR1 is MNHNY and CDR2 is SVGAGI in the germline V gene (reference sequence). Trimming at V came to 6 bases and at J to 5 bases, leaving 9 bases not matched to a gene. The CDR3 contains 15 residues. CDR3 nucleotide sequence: TGTGCCAGCAGGGATGGACAGGATCTAACCGGGGAGCTGTTTTTT. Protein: CASRDGQDLTGELFF.

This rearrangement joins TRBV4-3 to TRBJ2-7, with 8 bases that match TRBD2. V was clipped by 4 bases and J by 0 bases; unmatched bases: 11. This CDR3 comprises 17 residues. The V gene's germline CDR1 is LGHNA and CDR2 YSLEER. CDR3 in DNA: TGCGCCAGCAGCCTCGGTCCCGGGAGGGCATTCTCCTACGAGCAGTACTTC. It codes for CASSLGPGRAFSYEQYF.

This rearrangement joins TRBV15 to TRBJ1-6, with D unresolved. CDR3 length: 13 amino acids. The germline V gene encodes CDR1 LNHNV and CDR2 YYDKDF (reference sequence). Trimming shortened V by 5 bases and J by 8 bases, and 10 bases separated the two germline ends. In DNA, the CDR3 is TGTGCCACCAGCCCTCATTCGGATTCACCCCTCCACTTT. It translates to CATSPHSDSPLHF.

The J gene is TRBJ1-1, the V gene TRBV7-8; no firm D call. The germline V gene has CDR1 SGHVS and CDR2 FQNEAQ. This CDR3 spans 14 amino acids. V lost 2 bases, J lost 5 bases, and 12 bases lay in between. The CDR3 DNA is TGTGCCAGCAGCTTATCGTCAGGCCTGACTGAAGCTTTCTTT. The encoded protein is CASSLSSGLTEAFF.

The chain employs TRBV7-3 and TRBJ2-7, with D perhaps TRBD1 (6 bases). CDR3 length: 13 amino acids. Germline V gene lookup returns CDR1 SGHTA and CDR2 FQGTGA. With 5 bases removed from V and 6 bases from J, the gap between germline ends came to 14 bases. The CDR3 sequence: CASSPRAGVEQYF. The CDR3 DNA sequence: TGTGCCAGCAGCCCCCGGGCAGGGGTCGAGCAGTACTTC.